This T cell receptor beta chain was captured in a study of shared clonotypes between healthy human individuals (dated by TCRdb to the early 2020s). Study-wide context: The cohort comprised a couple of women and a few men aged 18 to 49 years. Leukapheresis yielded between about 0.85 and 10 billion PBMCs per donor. For each donor, CD4 naive and CD4 memory were each given three plates, CD8 naive was given two plates, and CD8 memory was given one plate. Libraries were prepared and TCR repertoires were sequenced by different laboratories using diverse techniques, in order to increase sequencing depth and limit assay-specific biases. To estimate repertoire size and how much clonotypes are shared between individuals, the study performed deep sequencing of blood TCR repertoires from roughly five healthy adults. Study-level results and caveats: The genetic and exposure-history diversity represented was limited by the small number of donors. Incomplete sequencing was indicated by rarefaction of sorted-subset datasets, despite the large sequencing depth. Pairwise subsampling indicated that sequencing depth was expected to affect the degree of clonotype sharing among donors. Larger estimated clonotype richness was generally found for naive subsets than for memory subsets. Compared with non-shared clonotypes, clonotypes shared by all four sorted-subset donors had higher generation probabilities. Only blood was sampled, and tissue TCR repertoires likely differ from those in blood. When four donors were compared, the shared fraction of clonotypes was around 4.6% for naive CD4, about 4% for naive CD8, more than 2% for memory CD4, and under 0.5% for memory CD8.

Donors were healthy HIV-negative adults with no recently reported acute infections or vaccinations. Only Caucasian adults living in Nashville, Tennessee, USA were represented among the donors. CD4+ T cells were enriched by magnetic negative selection, after which naive cells were positively selected on CD45RA and the negative fraction was taken as the memory subset. Blood was collected by leukapheresis, and PBMCs were isolated by Ficoll-Histopaque density gradient centrifugation and then cryopreserved in liquid nitrogen vapor phase. Purity and quantity of every magnetically sorted T cell population were checked by analytical flow cytometry. Genomic DNA was isolated from every sorted fraction and measured by UV absorbance on a Nanodrop 2000c. Comments on this clone: No antigen is known for it. Base qualities are not provided; no much larger clone lies one nucleotide away.

Using the deep immunoSEQ assay, multiplex PCR amplified TCR CDR3 regions from genomic DNA. Genomic DNA extracted from each cell subset was distributed evenly over all wells of several immunoSEQ 96-well plates, and each plate served as one replicate. For sorted subsets, roughly 200 ng of genomic DNA, equivalent to some 30,000 T cell genomes, went into each replicate PCR. Purified libraries were quantified with a Qubit 3.0 fluorometer, sized on a Bioanalyzer 2100, and re-quantified with the KAPA Library Quantification kit. Every immunoSEQ 96-well plate was sequenced on a dedicated single-read 150-cycle Illumina NextSeq 550 flow cell. The study's own analysis went as follows. Because only junctional sequences without quality scores were contained in the immunoSEQ output, filtering matching that applied to full-length reads could not be performed. To assign V/J genes and CDR3, sequences were annotated using PyIR, a Python wrapper for IgBLAST v1.9, with IMGT germline references. Reads were filtered out if the reads had weak V/J assignments (E-value above 1e-6), no CDR3, stop codons, out-of-frame junctions, or ambiguous translated residues. V3J clonotypes were defined as sequences sharing an identical inferred V gene, J gene, and CDR3 amino acid sequence. Percentage overlap between repertoires was calculated by dividing the number of shared unique clonotypes by the size of the smaller repertoire. Three approaches were used to assess repertoire richness: RTK rarefaction, the Chao1 estimator, and Recon v2.1 estimates of unobserved clonotypes. Generation probabilities for all TCRbeta clonotypes obtained by the gDNA method from several donors were computed using OLGA. Sourced from immuneACCESS, this table was stored by TCRdb with only in-frame sequences that have V and J called. A share of the clones is absent; for the studies checked, an unresolved V gene accounts for under half, and the remainder has no known explanation. That table supplies the V and J calls and clone size; D and trimming were determined from the DNA. In all, the sample holds over 2 million clones, and less than 95% of those were seen once. In total, the top ten clones hold about 0.36% of the sample.

Sequencing input: naive CD4+ T cells from PBMCs. Reading the label with the study, this specimen's cell subset or site is: CD45RA+ positively selected. The TCR was taken from a man younger than 35 in good health. Some clones in this sample may be carry-over from other donors' samples.

CDR3 loop: CASRPRDRGTQHF. In nucleotides, the sequence is TGTGCCAGCAGGCCCCGGGACAGGGGAACCCAGCATTTT. In this chain, TRBV6-1 is recombined with TRBJ1-5; 10 nucleotides in the junction match TRBD1. CDR1 and CDR2 were assigned from the germline V gene as MNHNS and SASEGT. Including cysteine and phenylalanine, the CDR3 has 13 amino acids. Only the CDR3 DNA is retained, 39 bases long and in frame from the first base. Ends trimmed: V by 6 bases, J by 11 bases; bases unmatched to a gene: 7.